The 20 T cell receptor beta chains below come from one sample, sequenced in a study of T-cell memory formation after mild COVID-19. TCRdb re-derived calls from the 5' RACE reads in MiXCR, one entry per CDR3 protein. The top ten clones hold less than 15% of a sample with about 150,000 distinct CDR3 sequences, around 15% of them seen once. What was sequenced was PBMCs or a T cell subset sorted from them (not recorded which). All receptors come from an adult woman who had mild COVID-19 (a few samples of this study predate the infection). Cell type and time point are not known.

Here the CDR3 reads CASGSGETQYF. The CDR3 bases are TGTGCTAGTGGTTCGGGCGAGACCCAGTACTTC. This chain connects TRBV12-5 to TRBJ2-5; no definite D call. In germline, CDR1 is LGHNT, CDR2 FRNRAP. Trimming pared 4 bases from V and 5 bases from J, leaving 5 bases between. The CDR3 length is 11 residues.

CDR3 in amino acids: CASSLGGSNVNYGYTF. CDR3 sequence (DNA): TGTGCCAGCAGCTTAGGAGGTAGTAATGTCAACTATGGCTACACCTTC. The rearrangement uses TRBV7-8 and TRBJ1-2; unclear D gene. CDR3 length: 16 amino acids. From germline, CDR1 is SGHVS and CDR2 FQNEAQ. The V end was cut by 1 base, the J end by 2 bases, with 14 bases between.

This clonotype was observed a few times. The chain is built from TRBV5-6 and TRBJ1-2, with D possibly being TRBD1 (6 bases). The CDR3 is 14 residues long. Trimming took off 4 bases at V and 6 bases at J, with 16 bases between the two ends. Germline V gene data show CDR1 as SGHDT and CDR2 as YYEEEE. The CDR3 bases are TGTGCCAGCAGCCCGGGGGGCTCCAGGGATGGCTACACCTTC. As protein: CASSPGGSRDGYTF. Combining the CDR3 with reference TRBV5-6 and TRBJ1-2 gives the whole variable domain DAGVTQSPTHLIKTRGQQVTLRCSPKSGHDTVSWYQQALGQGPQFIFQYYEEEERQRGNFPDRFSGHQFPNYSSELNVNALLLGDSALYLCASSPGGSRDGYTFGSGTRLTVV.

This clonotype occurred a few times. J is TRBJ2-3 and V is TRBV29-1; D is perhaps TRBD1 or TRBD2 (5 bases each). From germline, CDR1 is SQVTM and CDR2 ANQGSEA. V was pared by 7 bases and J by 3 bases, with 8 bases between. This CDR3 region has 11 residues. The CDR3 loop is CSGWGTDTQYF. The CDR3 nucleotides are TGCAGCGGGTGGGGGACAGATACGCAGTATTTT.

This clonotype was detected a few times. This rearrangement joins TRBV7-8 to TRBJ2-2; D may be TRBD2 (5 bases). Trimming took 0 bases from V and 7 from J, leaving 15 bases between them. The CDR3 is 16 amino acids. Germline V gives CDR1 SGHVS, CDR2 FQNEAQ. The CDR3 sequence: CASSLAWTGFGGELFF. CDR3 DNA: TGTGCCAGCAGCTTAGCGTGGACGGGGTTCGGCGGGGAGCTGTTTTTT.

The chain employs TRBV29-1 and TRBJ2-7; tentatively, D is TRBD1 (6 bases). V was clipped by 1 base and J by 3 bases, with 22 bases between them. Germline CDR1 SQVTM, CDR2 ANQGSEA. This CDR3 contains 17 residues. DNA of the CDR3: TGCAGCGTTGAAGCCCCGAACCCTACCCGGGACAACTACGAGCAGTACTTC. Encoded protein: CSVEAPNPTRDNYEQYF.

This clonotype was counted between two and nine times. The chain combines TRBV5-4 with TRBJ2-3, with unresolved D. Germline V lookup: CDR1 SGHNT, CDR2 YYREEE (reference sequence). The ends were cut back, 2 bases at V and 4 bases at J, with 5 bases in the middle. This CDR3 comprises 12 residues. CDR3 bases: TGTGCCAGCAGCTTTCCCTCAGATACGCAGTATTTT. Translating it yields CASSFPSDTQYF.

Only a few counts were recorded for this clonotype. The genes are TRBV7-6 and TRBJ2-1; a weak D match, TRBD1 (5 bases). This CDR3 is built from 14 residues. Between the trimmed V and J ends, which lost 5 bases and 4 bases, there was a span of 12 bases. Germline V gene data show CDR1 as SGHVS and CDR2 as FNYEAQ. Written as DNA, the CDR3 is TGTGCCAGCAGCCCTCCTGGGGCATACAATGAGCAGTTCTTC. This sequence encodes CASSPPGAYNEQFF.

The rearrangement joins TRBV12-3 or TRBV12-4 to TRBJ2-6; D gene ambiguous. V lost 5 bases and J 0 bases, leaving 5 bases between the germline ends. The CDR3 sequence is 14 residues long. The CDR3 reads CASSITSGANVLTF. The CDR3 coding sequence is TGTGCCAGCAGTATTACCTCTGGGGCCAACGTCCTGACTTTC.

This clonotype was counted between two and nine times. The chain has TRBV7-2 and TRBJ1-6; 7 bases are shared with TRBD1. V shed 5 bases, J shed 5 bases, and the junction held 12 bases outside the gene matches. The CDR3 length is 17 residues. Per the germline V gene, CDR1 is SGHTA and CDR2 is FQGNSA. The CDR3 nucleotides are TGTGCCAGCAGCGCCTTTGACAGGGTTGGGGATAATTCACCCCTCCACTTT. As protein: CASSAFDRVGDNSPLHF.

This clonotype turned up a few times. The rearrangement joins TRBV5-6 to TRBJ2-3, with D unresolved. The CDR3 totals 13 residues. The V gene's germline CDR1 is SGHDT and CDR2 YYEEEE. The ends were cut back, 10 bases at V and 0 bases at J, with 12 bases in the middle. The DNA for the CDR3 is TGTGCCGTAGGCCGCGGAAGCACAGATACGCAGTATTTT. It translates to CAVGRGSTDTQYF.

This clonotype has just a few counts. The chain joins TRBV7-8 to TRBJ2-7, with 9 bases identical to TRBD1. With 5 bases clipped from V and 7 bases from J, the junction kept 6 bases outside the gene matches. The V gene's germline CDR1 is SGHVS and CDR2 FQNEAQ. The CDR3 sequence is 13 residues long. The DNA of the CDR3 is TGTGCCAGCAGCCCTACAGGGGGCAAAGAGCAGTACTTC. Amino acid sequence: CASSPTGGKEQYF.

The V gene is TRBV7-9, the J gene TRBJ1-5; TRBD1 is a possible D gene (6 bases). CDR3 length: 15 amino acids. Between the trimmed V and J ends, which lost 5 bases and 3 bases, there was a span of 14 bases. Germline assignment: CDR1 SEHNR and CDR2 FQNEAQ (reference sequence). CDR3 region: CASSGPGHDNQPQHF. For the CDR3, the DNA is TGTGCCAGCAGCGGCCCGGGACACGACAATCAGCCCCAGCATTTT.

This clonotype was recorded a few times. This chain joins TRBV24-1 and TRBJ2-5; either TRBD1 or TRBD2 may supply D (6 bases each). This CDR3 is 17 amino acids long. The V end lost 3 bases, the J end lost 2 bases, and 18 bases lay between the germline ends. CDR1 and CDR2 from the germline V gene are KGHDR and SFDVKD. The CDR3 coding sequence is TGTGCCACCAGTGATCCCATGGGGGGCATGGGACAAGAGACCCAGTACTTC. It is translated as CATSDPMGGMGQETQYF.

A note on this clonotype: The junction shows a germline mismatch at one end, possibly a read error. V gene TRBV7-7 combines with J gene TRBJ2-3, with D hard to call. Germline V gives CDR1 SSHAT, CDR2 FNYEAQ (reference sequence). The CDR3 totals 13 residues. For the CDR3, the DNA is TGTGCTAGCAGCTTCCAGGCCACGGATACGCAGTATTTT. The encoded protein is CASSFQATDTQYF.

CDR3 protein: CASSFGQTNTGELFF. The CDR3 DNA reads as TGTGCCAGCAGCTTCGGGCAGACGAACACCGGGGAGCTGTTTTTT. The chain carries TRBV7-6 and TRBJ2-2; D unresolved. Per germline, CDR1 SGHVS and CDR2 FNYEAQ. CDR3 size: 15 residues. Trimming cost V 3 bases and J 0 bases, with 8 bases left between them.

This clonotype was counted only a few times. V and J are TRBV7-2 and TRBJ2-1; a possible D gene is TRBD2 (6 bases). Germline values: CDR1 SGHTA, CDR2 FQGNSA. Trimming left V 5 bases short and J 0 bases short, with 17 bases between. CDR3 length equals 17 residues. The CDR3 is CASSPLGWRDSYNEQFF. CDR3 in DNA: TGTGCCAGCAGCCCCCTTGGGTGGCGGGACTCCTACAATGAGCAGTTCTTC.

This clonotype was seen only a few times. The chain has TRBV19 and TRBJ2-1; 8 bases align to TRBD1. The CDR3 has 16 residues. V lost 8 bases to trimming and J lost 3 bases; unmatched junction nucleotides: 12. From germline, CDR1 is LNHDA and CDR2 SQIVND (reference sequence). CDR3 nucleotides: TGTGCCAGTCGGGAGCAAGGACAGGGCCGCTACAATGAGCAGTTCTTC. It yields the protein CASREQGQGRYNEQFF.

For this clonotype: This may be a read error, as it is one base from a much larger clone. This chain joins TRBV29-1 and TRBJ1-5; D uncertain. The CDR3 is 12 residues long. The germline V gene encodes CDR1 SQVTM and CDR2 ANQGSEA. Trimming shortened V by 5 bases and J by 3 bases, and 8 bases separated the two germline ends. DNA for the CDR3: TGCAGCGTTAGCGAATTCAATCAGCCCCAGCATTTT. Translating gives CSVSEFNQPQHF.

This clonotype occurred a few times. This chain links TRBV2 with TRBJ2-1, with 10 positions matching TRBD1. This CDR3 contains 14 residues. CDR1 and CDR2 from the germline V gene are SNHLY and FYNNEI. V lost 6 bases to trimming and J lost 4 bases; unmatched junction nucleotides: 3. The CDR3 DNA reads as TGTGCCAGCAGACCGGGACAGGGGTACAATGAGCAGTTCTTC. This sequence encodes CASRPGQGYNEQFF.